Listed below are T cell receptor beta chains from one sample, sequenced in a study of blood T cell repertoires in COVID-19. Clones were sequenced by immunoSEQ multiplex PCR, and TCRdb holds only the in-frame ones, with some missing. The sample lists 65,000 to 80,000 clones, about 80% seen once, with about an eighth in the top ten. Sequencing used peripheral blood. All receptors derive from a human donor in a cohort sampled during active COVID-19. Both conserved end residues are part of each CDR3. Fields, in order: CDR3 protein, CDR3 DNA, D gene, clone size, V gene, J gene. D genes are given only for firm matches. Expanded clones get a size class; other rows say once, few or many, or leave the size out.

CATSSSGQRTFSGANVLTF	TGTGCCACCAGCAGTTCCGGACAGAGGACCTTCTCTGGGGCCAACGTCCTGACTTTC	NA	NA	TRBV15	TRBJ2-6
CAISEGDRGTYEQYF	TGTGCCATCAGTGAAGGGGACAGGGGTACATACGAGCAGTACTTC	TRBD1	NA	TRBV10-3	TRBJ2-7
CASSPPGRGLGEQYF	TGTGCCAGCAGTCCGCCGGGCAGGGGGCTGGGCGAGCAGTACTTC	TRBD1	NA	TRBV28	TRBJ2-7
CASSYSREANYGYTF	TGTGCCAGCAGTTACTCGCGAGAAGCTAACTATGGCTACACCTTC	NA	NA	TRBV6-5	TRBJ1-2
CASSENIDGNTIYF	TGCGCCAGCTCGGAGAATATTGACGGAAACACCATATATTTT	NA	NA	TRBV5-1	TRBJ1-3
CSVEIGEETQYF	TGCAGCGTTGAGATAGGGGAAGAGACCCAGTACTTC	NA	NA	TRBV29-1	TRBJ2-5
CASSPAGGYTF	TGTGCCAGCAGTCCAGCGGGTGGCTACACCTTC	NA	NA	TRBV6-6	TRBJ1-2
CASARDRLANVLTF	TGTGCCAGCGCGCGGGACAGATTGGCCAACGTCCTGACTTTC	NA	NA	TRBV6-5	TRBJ2-6
CASSPRGIEETQYF	TGTGCCAGCAGCCCTCGGGGGATCGAGGAGACCCAGTACTTC	NA	NA	TRBV3-1/TRBV3-2	TRBJ2-5
CASSGNGADTEAFF	TGTGCCAGCAGTGGAAATGGGGCGGACACTGAAGCTTTCTTT	NA	NA	TRBV28	TRBJ1-1
CAWSREVDTEAFF	TGTGCCTGGAGTAGGGAGGTGGACACTGAAGCTTTCTTT	NA	NA	TRBV30	TRBJ1-1
CASSEASGYEQYF	TGTGCCAGCAGCGAAGCGAGCGGTTACGAGCAGTACTTC	NA	NA	TRBV7-2	TRBJ2-7
CASSLRGNTEAFF	TGTGCCAGCAGCCTCAGGGGGAACACTGAAGCTTTCTTT	NA	NA	TRBV27	TRBJ1-1
CASSSIDRPQEAQYF	TGTGCCAGCAGTTCCATCGACAGGCCCCAAGAGGCCCAGTACTTC	NA	NA	TRBV27	TRBJ2-5
CASSTDGGIYEQYF	TGTGCCAGCAGCACTGACGGGGGGATCTACGAGCAGTACTTC	TRBD2	once	TRBV3-1/TRBV3-2	TRBJ2-7
CASSEVGGRGYEQYF	TGTGCCAGCAGTGAAGTAGGTGGCAGGGGGTACGAGCAGTACTTC	TRBD1	NA	TRBV6-1	TRBJ2-7